A single sample is the source of the 32 T cell receptor beta chains below, sequenced in a study of cytotoxic CD8 clonotypes in ibrutinib-treated CLL. Data came from immunoSEQ multiplex PCR; TCRdb stores just in-frame clones and leaves some out. This table has hundreds of thousands of clones, about four fifths appearing once. This material consisted of PBMCs, taken after 12 months of ibrutinib treatment. The receptors were sampled from a human donor with chronic lymphocytic leukemia.

In the case of this clone: Compared with germline, one end of the junction differs, possibly owing to a read error. The genes are TRBV28 and TRBJ2-3; D is ambiguous. This CDR3 region has 13 residues. CDR1 is MDHEN, CDR2 SYDVKM, per germline. CDR3 residues: CASGFESTDTQYF. DNA for the CDR3: TGTGCCAGCGGTTTTGAGAGCACAGATACGCAGTATTTT.

The rearrangement links TRBV7-6 to TRBJ2-3; D might be TRBD1 or TRBD2, each matching 5 bases. V gave up 7 bases and J gave up 4 bases, with 18 bases separating them. Germline V gives CDR1 SGHVS, CDR2 FNYEAQ. The length of the CDR3 is 15 residues. The CDR3 nucleotides read TGTGCCAGCACCTTTGGGACGACGAGCGCAGATACGCAGTATTTT. As protein: CASTFGTTSADTQYF. Looking up the rest from reference TRBV7-6 and TRBJ2-3 gives the full variable domain: GAGVSQSPRYKVTKRGQDVALRCDPISGHVSLYWYRQALGQGPEFLTYFNYEAQQDKSGLPNDRFSAERPEGSISTLTIQRTEQRDSAMYRCASTFGTTSADTQYFGPGTRLTVL.

The chain has TRBV6-1 and TRBJ1-1; tentatively, D is TRBD1 (5 bases). The CDR3 is 14 amino acids. From germline, CDR1 is MNHNS and CDR2 SASEGT. V was cut by 7 bases and J by 4 bases, with 16 bases left in between. The CDR3 reads CASTQWGSGTEAFF. The CDR3 DNA follows: TGTGCCAGCACCCAGTGGGGGTCAGGCACTGAAGCTTTCTTT.

This chain connects TRBV9 to TRBJ2-2, with a weak D call TRBD2 (5 bases). Trimming pared 1 base from V and 1 base from J, leaving 11 bases between. The CDR3 runs to 16 residues. Looked up from germline, CDR1 is SGDLS and CDR2 is YYNGEE. CDR3 DNA: TGTGCCAGCAGCGTACTCCCAGCGGAGAACACCGGGGAGCTGTTTTTT. It specifies CASSVLPAENTGELFF.

The chain is built from TRBV7-9 and TRBJ1-2, with TRBD1 matching 9 bases. This CDR3 has 14 amino acids. Germline V gene data show CDR1 as SEHNR and CDR2 as FQNEAQ (reference sequence). V shed 4 bases, J shed 3 bases, and the junction held 3 bases outside the gene matches. The DNA for the CDR3 is TGTGCCAGCAGCTACAGGGGGCAGGACTATGGCTACACCTTC. Translated, it gives CASSYRGQDYGYTF.

The chain carries TRBV6-1 and TRBJ2-3, with 10 bases lining up with TRBD2. This CDR3 has 17 residues. Germline loops: CDR1 MNHNS, CDR2 SASEGT. Germline trimming cut 2 bases from V and 5 bases from J; bases unmatched to any gene: 10. This chain's CDR3 is CASSEFASGGLRDTQYF. The CDR3 DNA follows: TGTGCCAGCAGTGAATTCGCTAGCGGGGGCTTACGAGATACGCAGTATTTT.

The chain carries TRBV4-1 and TRBJ2-7, with D maybe TRBD1 (6 bases). The V gene's germline CDR1 is MGHRA and CDR2 YSYEKL. With 8 bases removed from V and 6 bases from J, the gap between germline ends came to 17 bases. This CDR3 is 13 amino acids long. The CDR3 nucleotides read TGCGCCAGCGGCGTAGACAGGTCTAGCGAGCAGTACTTC. Protein sequence: CASGVDRSSEQYF.

This chain links TRBV5-1 with TRBJ1-4, with D maybe TRBD1 (6 bases). This CDR3 is built from 15 residues. V was pared by 4 bases and J by 8 bases, with 18 bases between. CDR1 SGHRS and CDR2 YFSETQ come from the germline V gene. CDR3 DNA sequence: TGCGCCAGCAGCGCAAAAACAGGGTTCGACGAAAAACTGTTTTTT. It codes for CASSAKTGFDEKLFF.

The V gene is TRBV18, the J gene TRBJ2-6; TRBD1 matches 7 bases. CDR3 length equals 17 residues. The V and J ends lost 6 bases and 0 bases, in that order; junction bases with no gene match: 8. Per germline, CDR1 KGHSH and CDR2 LQKENI. CDR3 sequence (DNA): TGTGCCAGCTCGCGGATGACAGGGACCTCTGGGGCCAACGTCCTGACTTTC. Its protein is CASSRMTGTSGANVLTF. Using reference TRBV18 and TRBJ2-6 for the parts outside the CDR3, the full variable domain is NAGVMQNPRHLVRRRGQEARLRCSPMKGHSHVYWYRQLPEEGLKFMVYLQKENIIDESGMPKERFSAEFPKEGPSILRIQQVVRGDSAAYFCASSRMTGTSGANVLTFGAGSRLTVL.

This clone was detected a few times. CDR3 sequence: CASSPLRAGGTDTQYF. The DNA for the CDR3 is TGTGCCAGCAGTCCTCTCCGGGCAGGGGGCACAGATACGCAGTATTTT. The chain uses TRBV27 and TRBJ2-3; D might be TRBD1 (6 bases). CDR3 length: 16 amino acids. Germline loops: CDR1 MNHEY, CDR2 SMNVEV (reference sequence). V was shortened by 5 bases and J by 1 base, with 16 bases between the two germline ends.

Comments on this clone: Germline and junction disagree at one end, which may indicate a read error. The chain uses TRBV7-7 and TRBJ2-5, with TRBD2 as a possible D gene (6 bases). Germline V gene lookup returns CDR1 SSHAT and CDR2 FNYEAQ (reference sequence). This CDR3 spans 15 amino acids. The CDR3 sequence is CASSPTEGRQETQYF. The DNA of the CDR3 is TGTGCTAGCAGCCCGACGGAGGGACGCCAAGAGACCCAGTACTTC.

A few counts support this clone. The chain's CDR3 is CASSPQYEKLFF. DNA for the CDR3: TGTGCCAGCAGCCCCCAGTACGAAAAACTGTTTTTT. The rearrangement links TRBV11-2 to TRBJ1-4, with D uncertain. The CDR3 is 12 residues long. Germline V gene lookup returns CDR1 SGHAT and CDR2 FQNNGV. Trimming removed 5 bases at V and 8 bases at J, with 9 bases between.

This chain joins TRBV5-6 and TRBJ2-1; D ambiguous. Germline lookup yields CDR1 SGHDT and CDR2 YYEEEE. V was clipped by 0 bases and J by 6 bases, with 4 bases between them. The length of the CDR3 is 12 residues. CDR3 coding DNA: TGTGCCAGCAGCTTGGATCGCAATGAGCAGTTCTTC. It translates to CASSLDRNEQFF. The full variable domain, with the rest looked up from reference TRBV5-6 and TRBJ2-1, is DAGVTQSPTHLIKTRGQQVTLRCSPKSGHDTVSWYQQALGQGPQFIFQYYEEEERQRGNFPDRFSGHQFPNYSSELNVNALLLGDSALYLCASSLDRNEQFFGPGTRLTVL.

V is TRBV5-1 and J is TRBJ1-4, with D maybe TRBD1 (6 bases). Trimming took 3 bases from V and 5 from J, leaving 11 bases between them. The CDR3 consists of 14 residues. Germline V gene sequence: CDR1 SGHRS, CDR2 YFSETQ. The CDR3 region is CASSSGQTNEKLFF. DNA of the CDR3: TGCGCCAGCAGCTCCGGACAGACCAATGAAAAACTGTTTTTT.

In its sample, this clone was seen a few times. The genes are TRBV28 and TRBJ1-2; TRBD1 is a possible D gene (5 bases). The CDR3 is 14 amino acids. V was cut by 5 bases and J by 7 bases, with 17 bases left in between. The germline V gene has CDR1 MDHEN and CDR2 SYDVKM. CDR3 DNA: TGTGCCAGCAGTAGCGGGGGAAATATTCGTGGCTACACCTTC. Its protein product is CASSSGGNIRGYTF.

This clone occurred a few times. The V gene is TRBV6-6, the J gene TRBJ1-1, with D unclear. V was trimmed by 2 bases and J by 6 bases, leaving 7 bases between them. Germline lookup yields CDR1 MNHNY and CDR2 SVGAGI (reference sequence). This CDR3 contains 12 residues. CDR3 in amino acids: CASSYVGSEAFF. The CDR3 bases are TGTGCCAGCAGTTACGTCGGGTCTGAAGCTTTCTTT.

The J gene is TRBJ1-1, the V gene TRBV2, with D unclear. The germline V and J ends were trimmed by 11 bases and 0 bases, with 13 bases remaining between them. Germline-derived CDR1 and CDR2 are SNHLY and FYNNEI. CDR3 length: 13 amino acids. The CDR3 region has the DNA TGTGCCGGGGTAAAGTTGATGAACACTGAAGCTTTCTTT. It specifies CAGVKLMNTEAFF.

The CDR3 bases are TGTGCCAGCAGCCAAGATGGACAACAAGCCTTGGATGGCTACACCTTC. Translated: CASSQDGQQALDGYTF. The V call is TRBV4-2, the J call TRBJ1-2, with D maybe TRBD1 (5 bases). This CDR3 comprises 16 residues. The germline CDR1 and CDR2 sequences are LGHNA and YNFKEQ. V was trimmed by 0 bases and J by 6 bases, leaving 17 bases between them.

This sequence joins TRBV11-3 and TRBJ2-7; 7 bases fit TRBD2. CDR1 SGHNT and CDR2 YENEEA come from the germline V gene. The CDR3 spans 16 residues. The ends lost 4 bases at V and 3 bases at J; junction bases unmatched: 12. As DNA, the CDR3 is TGTGCCAGCAGCTACGCCGGCGCGGGAGACGGCTACGAGCAGTACTTC. It specifies CASSYAGAGDGYEQYF.

Remarks on this clone: The junction departs from germline at one end; a sequencing error may be responsible. This chain uses TRBV7-2 with TRBJ2-1, with 8 bases aligning to TRBD2. Germline V gene sequence: CDR1 SGHTA, CDR2 FQGNSA. This CDR3 spans 13 amino acids. CDR3 nucleotides: TGTGCCAGCAGTTTAGCGGGACTGGATGAGCAGTTCTTC. Translation gives CASSLAGLDEQFF.

In DNA form, the CDR3 reads TGTGCCAGCAGTCGACTACTGACGGGGGCCACCTACGAGCAGTACTTC. Its translation: CASSRLLTGATYEQYF. J is TRBJ2-7 and V is TRBV27; D is tentatively TRBD1 or TRBD2 (6 bases each). CDR3 length equals 16 residues. Looked up from germline, CDR1 is MNHEY and CDR2 is SMNVEV (reference sequence). Trimming removed 5 bases from V and 2 bases from J, with 19 bases in between.

This clone appeared a few times. This chain uses TRBV19 with TRBJ2-2, with TRBD2 identical over 10 bases. The CDR3 sequence is 15 residues long. The germline V gene has CDR1 LNHDA and CDR2 SQIVND (reference sequence). The V gene end was trimmed by 10 bases and the J gene end by 4 bases; junction bases not matched to a gene: 9. As DNA, the CDR3 is TGTGCCACCTTAGGGACTAGCGAATTCACCGGGGAGCTGTTTTTT. Its protein product is CATLGTSEFTGELFF.

Regarding this clone: Other DNA sequences within the sample encode an identical CDR3. V gene TRBV18 combines with J gene TRBJ1-1; D is uncertain. With 4 bases removed from V and 3 bases from J, the gap between germline ends came to 9 bases. Germline V CDR1 and CDR2: KGHSH, LQKENI. The CDR3 is 13 amino acids. The CDR3 region is CASSQGSDTEAFF. For the CDR3, the DNA is TGTGCCAGCTCACAGGGTTCTGACACTGAAGCTTTCTTT.

The chain couples TRBV6-1 to TRBJ1-1, with TRBD1 identical over 7 bases. In germline, CDR1 is MNHNS, CDR2 SASEGT. Trimming took 7 bases from V and 10 from J; bases not matched to a gene: 9. The CDR3 spans 12 residues. CDR3 loop: CASKHRGWRAFF. In DNA form, the CDR3 reads TGTGCCAGCAAACACAGGGGATGGCGAGCTTTCTTT.

The chain couples TRBV29-1 to TRBJ2-7; the D gene is possibly TRBD2 (5 bases). Trimming removed 5 bases from V and 0 bases from J, with 14 bases in between. The CDR3 sequence is 14 residues long. Germline lookup yields CDR1 SQVTM and CDR2 ANQGSEA. The CDR3 loop is CSVWGDGHSYEQYF. DNA for the CDR3: TGCAGCGTTTGGGGAGACGGTCACTCCTACGAGCAGTACTTC.

V usage is TRBV5-4 and J usage is TRBJ2-5; perhaps D is TRBD1 or TRBD2 (5 bases each). V gave up 5 bases and J gave up 2 bases, with 7 bases separating them. CDR3 length equals 12 residues. Germline V gene sequence: CDR1 SGHNT, CDR2 YYREEE (reference sequence). This CDR3 is CASRGVQETQYF. Written as DNA, the CDR3 is TGTGCCAGCAGGGGGGTGCAAGAGACCCAGTACTTC.

This chain uses TRBV4-1 with TRBJ1-2, with TRBD1 as a possible D gene (5 bases). CDR1 is MGHRA and CDR2 is YSYEKL in the germline V gene. The ends were cut back, 3 bases at V and 8 bases at J, with 16 bases in the middle. This CDR3 region has 14 residues. CDR3 loop: CASSHRLGQGGYTF. CDR3 coding DNA: TGCGCCAGCAGCCACCGTCTGGGTCAGGGAGGCTACACCTTC.

V gene TRBV19 combines with J gene TRBJ1-5; 7 bases agree with TRBD1. From germline, CDR1 is LNHDA and CDR2 SQIVND (reference sequence). The CDR3 spans 13 residues. The V and J ends lost 5 bases and 4 bases, in that order; junction bases with no gene match: 2. CDR3 residues: CASSQQGNQPQHF. Written as DNA, the CDR3 is TGTGCCAGTAGTCAACAGGGGAATCAGCCCCAGCATTTT.

The CDR3, as DNA: TGTGCCAGCAGCCCCAGACAGGGGCACTACGAGCAGTACTTC. Its translation: CASSPRQGHYEQYF. V usage is TRBV11-1 and J usage is TRBJ2-7, with 8 bases lining up with TRBD1. This CDR3 is built from 14 residues. V lost 5 bases, J lost 3 bases, and 6 bases stayed unmatched. Germline CDR1 is SGHAT and CDR2 is FQDESV (reference sequence).

V and J are TRBV11-2 and TRBJ2-2; TRBD2 agrees at 8 bases. CDR3 length equals 17 residues. Germline V gene sequence: CDR1 SGHAT, CDR2 FQNNGV. The J segment lost 9 bases and the V segment lost 2 bases, leaving 14 bases of the junction unmatched. The CDR3 loop reads CASSLFGRALFHRELFF. The CDR3 DNA is TGTGCCAGCAGCTTATTCGGGAGGGCTCTATTCCACCGGGAGCTGTTTTTT.

The V call is TRBV5-4, the J call TRBJ2-1; 8 nucleotides match TRBD2. J was trimmed by 2 bases and V by 7 bases; bases with no gene match: 8. This CDR3 comprises 15 residues. Germline assignment: CDR1 SGHNT and CDR2 YYREEE (reference sequence). The CDR3 nucleotides are TGTGCCAGCGGGGCGGGGGGCAAGCCCTACAATGAGCAGTTCTTC. This sequence encodes CASGAGGKPYNEQFF.

This clone was observed a single time. CDR3 region: CASSEGAGVNEQFF. Here the CDR3 DNA reads TGCGCCAGCAGTGAGGGGGCGGGCGTGAATGAGCAGTTCTTC. The chain recombines TRBV10-1 with TRBJ2-1, with D perhaps given as TRBD1 or TRBD2 (5 bases each). Looked up from germline, CDR1 is WNHNN and CDR2 is SYGVQD (reference sequence). The CDR3 length is 14 residues. Between the trimmed V and J ends, which lost 2 bases and 7 bases, there was a span of 12 bases.